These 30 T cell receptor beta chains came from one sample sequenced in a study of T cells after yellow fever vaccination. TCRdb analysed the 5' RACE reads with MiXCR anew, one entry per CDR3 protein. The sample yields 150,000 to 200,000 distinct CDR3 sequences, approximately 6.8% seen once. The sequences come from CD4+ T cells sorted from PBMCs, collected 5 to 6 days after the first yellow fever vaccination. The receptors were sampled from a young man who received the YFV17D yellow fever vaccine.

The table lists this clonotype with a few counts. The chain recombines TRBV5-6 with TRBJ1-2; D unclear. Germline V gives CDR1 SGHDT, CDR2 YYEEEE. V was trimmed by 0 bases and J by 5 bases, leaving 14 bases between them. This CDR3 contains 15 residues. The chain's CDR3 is CASSLGLVREYGYTF. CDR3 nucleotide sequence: TGTGCCAGCAGCTTGGGTTTGGTTAGGGAATATGGCTACACCTTC.

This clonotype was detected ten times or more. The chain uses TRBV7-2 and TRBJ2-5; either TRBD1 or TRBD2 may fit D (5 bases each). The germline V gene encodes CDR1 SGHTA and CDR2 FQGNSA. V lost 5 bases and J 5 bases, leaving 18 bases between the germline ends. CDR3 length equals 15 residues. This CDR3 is CASSTQTGRVETQYF. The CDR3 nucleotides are TGTGCCAGCAGCACCCAGACGGGGCGGGTTGAGACCCAGTACTTC.

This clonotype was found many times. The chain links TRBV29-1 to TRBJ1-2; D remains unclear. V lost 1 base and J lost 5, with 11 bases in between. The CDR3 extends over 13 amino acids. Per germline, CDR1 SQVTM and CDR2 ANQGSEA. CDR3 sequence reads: CSVEVGSGYGYTF. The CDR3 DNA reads TGCAGCGTTGAAGTCGGCAGCGGATATGGCTACACCTTC. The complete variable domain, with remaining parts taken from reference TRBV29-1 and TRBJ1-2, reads SAVISQKPSRDICQRGTSLTIQCQVDSQVTMMFWYRQQPGQSLTLIATANQGSEATYESGFVIDKFPISRPNLTFSTLTVSNMSPEDSSIYLCSVEVGSGYGYTFGSGTRLTVV.

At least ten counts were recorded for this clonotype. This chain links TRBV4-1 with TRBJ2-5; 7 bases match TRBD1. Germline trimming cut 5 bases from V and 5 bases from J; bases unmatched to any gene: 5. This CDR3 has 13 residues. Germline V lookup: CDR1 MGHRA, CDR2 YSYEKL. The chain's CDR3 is CASSTTGKETQYF. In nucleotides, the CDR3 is TGCGCCAGCAGCACGACAGGGAAGGAGACCCAGTACTTC.

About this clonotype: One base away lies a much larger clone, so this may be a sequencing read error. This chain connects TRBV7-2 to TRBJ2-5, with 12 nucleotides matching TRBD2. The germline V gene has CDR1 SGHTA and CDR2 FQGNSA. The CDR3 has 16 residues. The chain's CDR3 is CVSSFRLAGVGETQYF. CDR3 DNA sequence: TGTGTCAGCAGCTTCCGACTAGCGGGGGTGGGGGAGACCCAGTACTTC. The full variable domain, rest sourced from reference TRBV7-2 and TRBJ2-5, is GAGVSQSPSNKVTEKGKDVELRCDPISGHTALYWYRQSLGQGLEFLIYFQGNSAPDKSGLPSDRFSAERTGGSVSTLTIQRTQQEDSAVYLCVSSFRLAGVGETQYFGPGTRLLVL.

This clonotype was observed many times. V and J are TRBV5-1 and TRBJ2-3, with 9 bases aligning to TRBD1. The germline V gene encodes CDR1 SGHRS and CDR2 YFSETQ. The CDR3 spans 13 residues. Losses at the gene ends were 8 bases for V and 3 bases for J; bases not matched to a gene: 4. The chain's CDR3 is CASYRGQTDTQYF. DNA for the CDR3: TGCGCCAGTTACAGGGGGCAGACAGATACGCAGTATTTT.

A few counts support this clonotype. The CDR3 loop is CASQRDRATYEQYF. Written as DNA, the CDR3 is TGTGCCTCGCAGAGGGACAGGGCAACCTACGAGCAGTACTTC. The J gene is TRBJ2-7, the V gene TRBV18; 9 bases fit TRBD1. Germline V CDR1 and CDR2: KGHSH, LQKENI. CDR3 length: 14 amino acids. J lost 2 bases, V lost 11 bases, and 10 bases had no gene match.

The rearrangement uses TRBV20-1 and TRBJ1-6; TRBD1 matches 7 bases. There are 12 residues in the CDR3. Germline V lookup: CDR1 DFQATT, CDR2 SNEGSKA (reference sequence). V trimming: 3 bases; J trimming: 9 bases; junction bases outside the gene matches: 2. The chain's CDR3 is CSAREGASPLHF. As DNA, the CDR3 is TGCAGTGCTAGGGAGGGGGCTTCACCCCTCCACTTT.

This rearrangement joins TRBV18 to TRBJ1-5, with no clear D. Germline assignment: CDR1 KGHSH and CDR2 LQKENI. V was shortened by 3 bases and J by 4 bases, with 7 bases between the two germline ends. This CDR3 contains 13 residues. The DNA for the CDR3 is TGTGCCAGCTCACCGGAGAATAATCAGCCCCAGCATTTT. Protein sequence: CASSPENNQPQHF.

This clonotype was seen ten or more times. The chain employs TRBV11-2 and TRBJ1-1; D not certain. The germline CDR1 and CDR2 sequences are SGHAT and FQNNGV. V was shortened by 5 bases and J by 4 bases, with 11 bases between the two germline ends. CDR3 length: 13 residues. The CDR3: CASSESVLTEAFF. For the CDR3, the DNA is TGTGCCAGCAGCGAGAGCGTCCTCACTGAAGCTTTCTTT. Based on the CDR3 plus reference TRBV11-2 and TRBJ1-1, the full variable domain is EAGVAQSPRYKIIEKRQSVAFWCNPISGHATLYWYQQILGQGPKLLIQFQNNGVVDDSQLPKDRFSAERLKGVDSTLKIQPAKLEDSAVYLCASSESVLTEAFFGQGTRLTVV.

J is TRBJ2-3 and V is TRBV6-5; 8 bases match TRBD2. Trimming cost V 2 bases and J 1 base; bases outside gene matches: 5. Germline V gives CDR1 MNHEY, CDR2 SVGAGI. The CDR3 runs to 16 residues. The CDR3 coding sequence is TGTGCCAGCAGTTACATCGGGGGGGTGGGCACAGATACGCAGTATTTT. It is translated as CASSYIGGVGTDTQYF.

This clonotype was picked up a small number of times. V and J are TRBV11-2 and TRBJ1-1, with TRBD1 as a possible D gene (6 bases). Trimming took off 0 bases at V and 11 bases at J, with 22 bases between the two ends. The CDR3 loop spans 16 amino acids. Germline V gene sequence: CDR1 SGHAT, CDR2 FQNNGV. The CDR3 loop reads CASSLENGEGGARAFF. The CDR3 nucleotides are TGTGCCAGCAGCTTAGAGAACGGGGAGGGGGGGGCGCGGGCTTTCTTT.

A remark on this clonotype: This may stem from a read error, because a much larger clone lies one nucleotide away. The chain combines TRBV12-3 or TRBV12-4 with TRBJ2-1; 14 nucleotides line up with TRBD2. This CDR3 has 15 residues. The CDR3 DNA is TGTTCCAGCACGACTAGCGGGGGGGCCCTGGGTGAGCAGTTCTTC. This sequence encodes CSSTTSGGALGEQFF.

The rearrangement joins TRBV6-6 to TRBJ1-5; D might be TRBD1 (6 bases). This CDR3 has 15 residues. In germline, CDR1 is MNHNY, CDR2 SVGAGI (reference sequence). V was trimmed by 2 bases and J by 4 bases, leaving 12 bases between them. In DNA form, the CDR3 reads TGTGCCAGCAGTTACCGAACAGGGCGAAATCAGCCCCAGCATTTT. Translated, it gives CASSYRTGRNQPQHF.

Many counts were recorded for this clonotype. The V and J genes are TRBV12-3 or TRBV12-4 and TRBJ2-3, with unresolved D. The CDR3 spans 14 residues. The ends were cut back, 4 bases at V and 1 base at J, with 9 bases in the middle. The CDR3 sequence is CASSSPPRTDTQYF. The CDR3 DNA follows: TGTGCCAGCAGTTCGCCCCCCCGCACAGATACGCAGTATTTT.

CDR3 sequence: CASSFTPSYEQYV. The DNA for the CDR3 is TGTGCCAGCAGCTTTACCCCCTCCTACGAGCAGTACGTC. The chain joins TRBV7-2 to TRBJ2-7; D remains unclear. V was clipped by 3 bases and J by 0 bases, with 6 bases between them. The germline gives CDR1 SGHTA, CDR2 FQGNSA. The CDR3 is made up of 13 amino acids.

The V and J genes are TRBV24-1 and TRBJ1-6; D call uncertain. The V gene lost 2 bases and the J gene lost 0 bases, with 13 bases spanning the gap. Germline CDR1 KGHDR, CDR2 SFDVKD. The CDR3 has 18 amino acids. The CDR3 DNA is TGTGCCACCAGTGATTGGATTGACCGGAGCTCCTATAATTCACCCCTCCACTTT. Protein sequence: CATSDWIDRSSYNSPLHF.

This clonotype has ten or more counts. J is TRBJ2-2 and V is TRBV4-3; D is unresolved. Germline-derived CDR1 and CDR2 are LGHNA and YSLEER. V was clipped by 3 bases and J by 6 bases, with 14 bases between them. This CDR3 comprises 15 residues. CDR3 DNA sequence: TGCGCCAGCAGCCATACCGTTGTGTCGTCCGGGGAGCTGTTTTTT. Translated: CASSHTVVSSGELFF.

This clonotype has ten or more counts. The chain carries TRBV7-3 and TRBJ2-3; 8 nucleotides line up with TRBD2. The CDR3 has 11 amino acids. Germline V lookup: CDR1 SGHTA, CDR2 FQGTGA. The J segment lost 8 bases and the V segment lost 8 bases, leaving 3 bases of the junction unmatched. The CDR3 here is CASAAGVTQYF. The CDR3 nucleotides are TGTGCCAGCGCAGCGGGGGTTACGCAGTATTTT.

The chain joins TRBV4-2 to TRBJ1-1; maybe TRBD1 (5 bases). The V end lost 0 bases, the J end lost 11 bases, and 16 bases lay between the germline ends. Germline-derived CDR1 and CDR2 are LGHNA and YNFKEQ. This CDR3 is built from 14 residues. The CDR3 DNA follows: TGTGCCAGCAGCCAAGATTCACAGGCGATGTGGGCTTTCTTT. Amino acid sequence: CASSQDSQAMWAFF.

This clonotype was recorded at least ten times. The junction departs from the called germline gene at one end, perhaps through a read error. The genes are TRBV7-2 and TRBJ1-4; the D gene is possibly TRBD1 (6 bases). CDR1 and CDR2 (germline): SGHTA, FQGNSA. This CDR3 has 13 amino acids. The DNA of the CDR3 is TGTGCCAGCAGCTCGGGACATAATGGAAAACTGTTTTTT. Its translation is CASSSGHNGKLFF.

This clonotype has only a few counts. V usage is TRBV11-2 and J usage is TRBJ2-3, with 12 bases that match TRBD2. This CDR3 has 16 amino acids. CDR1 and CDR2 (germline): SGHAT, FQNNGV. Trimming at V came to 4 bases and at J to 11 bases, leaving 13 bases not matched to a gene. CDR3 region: CASSSLAGGTHSGQYF. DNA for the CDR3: TGTGCCAGCAGCTCCCTAGCGGGGGGGACTCACTCGGGGCAGTATTTT.

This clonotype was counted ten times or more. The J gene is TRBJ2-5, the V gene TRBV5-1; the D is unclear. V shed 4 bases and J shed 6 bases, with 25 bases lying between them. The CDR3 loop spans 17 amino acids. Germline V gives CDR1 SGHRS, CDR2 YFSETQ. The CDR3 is CASSQTPSGLNGKTQYF. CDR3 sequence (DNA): TGCGCCAGCAGCCAAACTCCATCCGGTCTTAACGGAAAGACCCAGTACTTC.

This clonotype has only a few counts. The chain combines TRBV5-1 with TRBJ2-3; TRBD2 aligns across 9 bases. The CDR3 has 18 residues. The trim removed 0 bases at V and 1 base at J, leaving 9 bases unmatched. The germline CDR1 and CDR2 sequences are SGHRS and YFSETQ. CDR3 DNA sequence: TGCGCCAGCAGCTTGGAGCGGGGGGTACGTCGGGGCACAGATACGCAGTATTTT. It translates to CASSLERGVRRGTDTQYF.

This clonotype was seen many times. The CDR3 DNA sequence: TGTGCCAGCAGTGCCACCTACAATGAGCAGTTCTTC. Amino acid sequence: CASSATYNEQFF. This chain joins TRBV2 and TRBJ2-1; D not certain. Germline loops: CDR1 SNHLY, CDR2 FYNNEI. The V end lost 4 bases, the J end lost 2 bases, and 3 bases lay between the germline ends. The CDR3 sequence is 12 residues long.

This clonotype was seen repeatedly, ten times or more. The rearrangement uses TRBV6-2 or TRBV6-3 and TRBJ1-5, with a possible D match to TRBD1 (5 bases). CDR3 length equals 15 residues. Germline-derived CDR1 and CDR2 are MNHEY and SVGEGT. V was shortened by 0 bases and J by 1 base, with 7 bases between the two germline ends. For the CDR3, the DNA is TGTGCCAGCAGTTACTCGAGGGGAAGCAATCAGCCCCAGCATTTT. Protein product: CASSYSRGSNQPQHF.

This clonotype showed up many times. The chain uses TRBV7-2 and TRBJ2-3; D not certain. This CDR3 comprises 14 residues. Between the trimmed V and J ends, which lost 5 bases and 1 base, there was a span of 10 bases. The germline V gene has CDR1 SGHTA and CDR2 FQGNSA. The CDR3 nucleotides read TGTGCCAGCAGCCTAAGGAGAGGCACAGATACGCAGTATTTT. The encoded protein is CASSLRRGTDTQYF.

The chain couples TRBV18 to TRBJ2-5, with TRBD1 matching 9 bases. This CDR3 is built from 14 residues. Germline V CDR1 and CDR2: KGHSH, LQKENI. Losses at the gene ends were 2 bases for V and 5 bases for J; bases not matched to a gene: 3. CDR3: CASSPGTGMETQYF. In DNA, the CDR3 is TGTGCCAGCTCACCAGGGACAGGGATGGAGACCCAGTACTTC.

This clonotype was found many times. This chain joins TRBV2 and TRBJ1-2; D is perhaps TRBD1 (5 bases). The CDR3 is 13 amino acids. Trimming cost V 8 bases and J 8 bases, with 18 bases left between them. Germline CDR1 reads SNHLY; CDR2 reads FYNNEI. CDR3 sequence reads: CASGERGARGYTF. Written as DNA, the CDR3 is TGTGCCAGCGGCGAACGCGGGGCTCGGGGCTACACCTTC.

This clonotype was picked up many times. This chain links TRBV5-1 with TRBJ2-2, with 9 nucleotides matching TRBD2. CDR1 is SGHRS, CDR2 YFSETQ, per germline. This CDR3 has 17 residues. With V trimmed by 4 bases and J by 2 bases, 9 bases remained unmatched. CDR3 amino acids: CASSMSSGAINTGELFF. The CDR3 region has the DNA TGCGCCAGCAGCATGTCTAGCGGGGCGATAAACACCGGGGAGCTGTTTTTT. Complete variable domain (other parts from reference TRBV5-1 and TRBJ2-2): KAGVTQTPRYLIKTRGQQVTLSCSPISGHRSVSWYQQTPGQGLQFLFEYFSETQRNKGNFPGRFSGRQFSNSRSEMNVSTLELGDSALYLCASSMSSGAINTGELFFGEGSRLTVL.